This entry concerns a single TCR beta chain. Some clones are missing from TCRdb's copy, which holds only in-frame ones; the method was immunoSEQ multiplex PCR. The data contain 30,000 to 45,000 clones, roughly three quarters of them singletons. The source of the sample is a study of OX40 agonist ivuxolimab in advanced cancers. This CDR3 spans 15 amino acids. V lost 2 bases and J lost 3, with 14 bases in between. The germline V gene encodes CDR1 MNHNY and CDR2 SVGAGI (reference sequence). This chain joins TRBV6-6 and TRBJ2-7, with a tentative D call TRBD2 (5 bases). The sequence was obtained from an adult with an advanced solid tumor such as melanoma, head and neck, liver or kidney cancer. The material sequenced was CD4+ or CD8+ T cells sorted from blood, taken in a trial of the OX40 agonist ivuxolimab. The CDR3: CASSYTAGLIYEQYF. The CDR3 DNA follows: TGTGCCAGCAGTTACACCGCCGGACTGATCTACGAGCAGTACTTC.